The 27 T cell receptor beta chains given below trace back to one sample, sequenced in a study of OX40 agonist ivuxolimab in advanced cancers. Preparation of the library involved the immunoSEQ multiplex PCR assay. In its TCRdb copy, this immuneACCESS table keeps in-frame sequences only and misses some clones. Where compared with another copy, unresolved V genes explain less than half of these, and the others have no known cause. Recorded for this sample are fewer than 35,000 clones; approximately 90% of them occurred a single time. The top ten clonotypes cover about 4.3% of the sample. Source: CD4+ or CD8+ T cells sorted from blood, taken in a trial of the OX40 agonist ivuxolimab. The receptors come from an adult with an advanced solid tumor such as melanoma, head and neck, liver or kidney cancer.

The gene calls are TRBV4-1 and TRBJ1-1, with D perhaps matching TRBD1 (5 bases). This CDR3 contains 16 residues. Looked up from germline, CDR1 is MGHRA and CDR2 is YSYEKL. Trimming removed 1 base at V and 5 bases at J, with 17 bases between. The DNA for the CDR3 is TGCGCCAGCAGCCAAGTCCCCCGGGGCGAAGAGACTGAAGCTTTCTTT. This translates into CASSQVPRGEETEAFF.

This clone was detected once. V is TRBV5-4 and J is TRBJ1-2, with 9 bases matching TRBD1. The germline gives CDR1 SGHNT, CDR2 YYREEE (reference sequence). CDR3 length: 13 residues. V trimming: 4 bases; J trimming: 8 bases; junction bases outside the gene matches: 6. Here the CDR3 DNA reads TGTGCCAGCAGCCCCTGGACAGGGGAAGGCTACACCTTC. Its translation: CASSPWTGEGYTF.

The V call is TRBV15, the J call TRBJ2-2; D unresolved. V was trimmed by 0 bases and J by 3 bases, leaving 2 bases between them. This CDR3 spans 13 amino acids. Germline values: CDR1 LNHNV, CDR2 YYDKDF (reference sequence). CDR3 in DNA: TGTGCCACCAGCAGAGAGGACACCGGGGAGCTGTTTTTT. Translated: CATSREDTGELFF.

This clone was found once. The chain couples TRBV6-5 to TRBJ2-7; D gene uncertain. CDR3 length: 15 amino acids. V was clipped by 7 bases and J by 0 bases, with 16 bases between them. Germline assignment: CDR1 MNHEY and CDR2 SVGAGI. This CDR3 reads CASTNSRTASYEQYF. The CDR3 coding sequence is TGTGCCAGCACCAACTCCCGGACGGCCTCCTACGAGCAGTACTTC.

This clone was counted only a few times. This chain uses TRBV6-1 with TRBJ2-7; 12 bases line up with TRBD2. Trimming at V came to 3 bases and at J to 2 bases, leaving 5 bases not matched to a gene. CDR1 is MNHNS, CDR2 SASEGT, per germline. The CDR3 has 16 residues. CDR3 DNA sequence: TGTGCCAGCAGTGATCAACTAGCGGGAGGAACCTACGAGCAGTACTTC. It codes for CASSDQLAGGTYEQYF.

V usage is TRBV5-6 and J usage is TRBJ1-5; no clear D. CDR3 length: 13 amino acids. Looked up from germline, CDR1 is SGHDT and CDR2 is YYEEEE. Trimming pared 0 bases from V and 9 bases from J, leaving 10 bases between. The CDR3 DNA is TGTGCCAGCAGCTTGGGTAGCGGCCCGCCCCAGCATTTT. Residues: CASSLGSGPPQHF.

The V gene is TRBV7-2, the J gene TRBJ2-1; D remains ambiguous. CDR3 length: 14 residues. Trimming cost V 5 bases and J 3 bases, with 11 bases left between them. Germline V gene sequence: CDR1 SGHTA, CDR2 FQGNSA. Here the CDR3 reads CASSSTTNYNEQFF. In nucleotides, the CDR3 is TGTGCCAGCAGCAGTACCACAAACTACAATGAGCAGTTCTTC.

This clone was seen just once. The CDR3 spells CASSPAETSHEQYF. The CDR3 DNA reads as TGTGCCAGCTCACCTGCTGAGACGTCACACGAGCAGTACTTC. The V call is TRBV18, the J call TRBJ2-7; D uncertain. The germline V gene encodes CDR1 KGHSH and CDR2 LQKENI. Trimming cost V 3 bases and J 5 bases, with 14 bases left between them. The CDR3 loop spans 14 amino acids.

This chain uses TRBV5-1 with TRBJ2-1; D is unclear. The CDR3 totals 11 residues. Trimming pared 2 bases from V and 10 bases from J, leaving 7 bases between. CDR1 is SGHRS and CDR2 is YFSETQ in the germline V gene. The CDR3: CASSFLMEQFF. The CDR3 region has the DNA TGCGCCAGCAGCTTTCTGATGGAGCAGTTCTTC.

This chain connects TRBV5-6 to TRBJ2-7; 8 positions agree with TRBD1. V gave up 0 bases and J gave up 1 base; unmatched junction bases: 0. CDR1 is SGHDT and CDR2 is YYEEEE in the germline V gene. CDR3 size: 14 residues. This CDR3 reads CASSLGQGSYEQYF. CDR3 coding DNA: TGTGCCAGCAGCTTGGGACAGGGGTCCTACGAGCAGTACTTC.

CDR3: CASSVGQSSSYEQYF. In DNA, the CDR3 is TGTGCCAGCAGCGTAGGGCAGTCAAGCTCCTACGAGCAGTACTTC. The chain couples TRBV9 to TRBJ2-7; no clear D gene. The CDR3 is made up of 15 amino acids. Looked up from germline, CDR1 is SGDLS and CDR2 is YYNGEE. The V gene lost 0 bases and the J gene lost 0 bases, with 10 bases spanning the gap.

The chain carries TRBV2 and TRBJ1-2, with D tentatively TRBD1 (6 bases). The CDR3 length is 15 residues. Trimming left V 6 bases short and J 2 bases short, with 16 bases between. The germline CDR1 and CDR2 sequences are SNHLY and FYNNEI. The CDR3 DNA is TGTGCCAGCAGCCTGAACAGGGATGGGAACTATGGCTACACCTTC. This encodes CASSLNRDGNYGYTF.

This chain joins TRBV4-1 and TRBJ2-7, with TRBD2 matching 10 bases. With V trimmed by 0 bases and J by 1 base, 9 bases remained unmatched. The germline V gene has CDR1 MGHRA and CDR2 YSYEKL. This CDR3 has 18 amino acids. The CDR3 DNA reads as TGCGCCAGCAGCCAAGATGATGCGGCTAGCGGGAGATCCTACGAGCAGTACTTC. Its protein is CASSQDDAASGRSYEQYF.

On this clone itself: The sample holds other DNA sequences that translate to the same CDR3. V and J are TRBV4-3 and TRBJ2-1, with TRBD2 matching over 15 bases. V was pared by 3 bases and J by 0 bases, with 6 bases of the junction left unmatched. Germline values: CDR1 LGHNA, CDR2 YSLEER. This CDR3 has 19 residues. CDR3 coding DNA: TGCGCCAGCAGCCAGGAGGGACTAGCGGGAGGCCTCTCCTACAATGAGCAGTTCTTC. Translating it yields CASSQEGLAGGLSYNEQFF.

This CDR3 reads CASSPPGTSGSETQYF. In nucleotides, the CDR3 is TGTGCCAGCAGCCCTCCCGGGACTAGCGGTAGCGAGACCCAGTACTTC. The V call is TRBV5-4, the J call TRBJ2-5, with 11 bases fitting TRBD2. Trimming at V came to 4 bases and at J to 5 bases, leaving 10 bases not matched to a gene. This CDR3 has 16 amino acids. Germline V gene data show CDR1 as SGHNT and CDR2 as YYREEE (reference sequence).

V usage is TRBV5-1 and J usage is TRBJ2-1, with 13 bases identical to TRBD2. This CDR3 has 16 amino acids. CDR1 is SGHRS, CDR2 YFSETQ, per germline. Trimming cost V 4 bases and J 5 bases; bases outside gene matches: 6. DNA of the CDR3: TGCGCCAGCAGCGTGGGACTAGCGGGATTCGACAATGAGCAGTTCTTC. This sequence encodes CASSVGLAGFDNEQFF.

The chain recombines TRBV5-6 with TRBJ1-3; D is perhaps TRBD1 (5 bases). The CDR3 is made up of 18 amino acids. Trimming took off 4 bases at V and 2 bases at J, with 22 bases between the two ends. The germline CDR1 and CDR2 sequences are SGHDT and YYEEEE. For the CDR3, the DNA is TGTGCCAGCAGCATCCTTGGGGCAAATAGGTTTCCTGGAAACACCATATATTTT. Encoded protein: CASSILGANRFPGNTIYF.

V is TRBV9 and J is TRBJ2-3; D is possibly TRBD2 (5 bases). CDR1 and CDR2 from the germline V gene are SGDLS and YYNGEE. CDR3 length: 16 amino acids. V lost 0 bases and J 0 bases, leaving 11 bases between the germline ends. The CDR3, as DNA: TGTGCCAGCAGCGTAGCCCGGACTGGTAGCACAGATACGCAGTATTTT. It translates to CASSVARTGSTDTQYF.

This chain connects TRBV9 to TRBJ1-1, with TRBD1 as a possible D gene (6 bases). The CDR3 has 15 amino acids. Germline V gene data show CDR1 as SGDLS and CDR2 as YYNGEE. Between the trimmed V and J ends, which lost 3 bases and 1 base, there was a span of 13 bases. CDR3 amino acids: CASSATGTKNTEAFF. In nucleotides, the CDR3 is TGTGCCAGCAGCGCAACCGGGACAAAGAACACTGAAGCTTTCTTT. Full variable domain (remainder filled in from reference TRBV9 and TRBJ1-1): DSGVTQTPKHLITATGQRVTLRCSPRSGDLSVYWYQQSLDQGLQFLIQYYNGEERAKGNILERFSAQQFPDLHSELNLSSLELGDSALYFCASSATGTKNTEAFFGQGTRLTVV.

The V call is TRBV19, the J call TRBJ2-2, with D possibly called TRBD1 or TRBD2 (5 bases each). Germline CDR1 reads LNHDA; CDR2 reads SQIVND (reference sequence). The CDR3 is 14 residues long. With 10 bases removed from V and 1 base from J, the gap between germline ends came to 13 bases. The CDR3 region is CATRDGWNTGELFF. DNA for the CDR3: TGTGCCACCCGGGACGGATGGAACACCGGGGAGCTGTTTTTT.

The chain links TRBV6-5 to TRBJ2-7, with D possibly matching TRBD2 (7 bases). Trimming removed 6 bases from V and 7 bases from J, with 19 bases in between. CDR3 size: 14 residues. CDR1 is MNHEY and CDR2 is SVGAGI in the germline V gene. The CDR3 bases are TGTGCCAGCAGCCCTAGGGGGGGGCTCTATGAGCAGTACTTC. Its translation is CASSPRGGLYEQYF.

J is TRBJ2-2 and V is TRBV29-1; 7 positions match TRBD1. The CDR3 consists of 15 residues. Germline V gene data show CDR1 as SQVTM and CDR2 as ANQGSEA. J lost 2 bases, V lost 8 bases, and 11 bases had no gene match. The CDR3 DNA follows: TGCAGCCCAACTAGGACAGGCGCTAACACCGGGGAGCTGTTTTTT. This gives the protein CSPTRTGANTGELFF.

The chain employs TRBV19 and TRBJ2-7, with TRBD1 matching over 8 bases. Per germline, CDR1 LNHDA and CDR2 SQIVND (reference sequence). Trimming took 0 bases from V and 2 from J; bases not matched to a gene: 6. The CDR3 is 16 residues long. The CDR3 coding sequence is TGTGCCAGTAGTATAGACGCGACAGGGGTGGCCTACGAGCAGTACTTC. This sequence encodes CASSIDATGVAYEQYF. The variable domain in full, with the rest retrieved from reference TRBV19 and TRBJ2-7, is DGGITQSPKYLFRKEGQNVTLSCEQNLNHDAMYWYRQDPGQGLRLIYYSQIVNDFQKGDIAEGYSVSREKKESFPLTVTSAQKNPTAFYLCASSIDATGVAYEQYFGPGTRLTVT.

The gene calls are TRBV19 and TRBJ2-7, with unresolved D. The germline V gene has CDR1 LNHDA and CDR2 SQIVND (reference sequence). The V end was cut by 2 bases, the J end by 5 bases, with 13 bases between. This CDR3 contains 14 residues. The CDR3 protein is CASSILSRIDEQYF. Here the CDR3 DNA reads TGTGCCAGTAGTATACTATCCAGAATCGACGAGCAGTACTTC.

V and J are TRBV6-1 and TRBJ2-7; the D gene is possibly TRBD2 (5 bases). The CDR3 spans 16 residues. V was clipped by 0 bases and J by 6 bases, with 18 bases between them. Per germline, CDR1 MNHNS and CDR2 SASEGT. The CDR3 loop reads CASSEATSEGRFEQYV. In nucleotides, the CDR3 is TGTGCCAGCAGTGAAGCAACGTCCGAGGGTCGTTTCGAGCAGTACGTC.

This chain links TRBV7-9 with TRBJ1-3, with unresolved D. This CDR3 has 13 amino acids. Germline values: CDR1 SEHNR, CDR2 FQNEAQ (reference sequence). Trimming took off 1 base at V and 0 bases at J, with 1 base between the two ends. The CDR3 nucleotides are TGTGCCAGCAGCTTAGGCTCTGGAAACACCATATATTTT. Amino acids: CASSLGSGNTIYF.

The V and J genes are TRBV6-1 and TRBJ2-3; D is tentatively TRBD1 or TRBD2 (6 bases each). There are 15 residues in the CDR3. Trimming shortened V by 5 bases and J by 2 bases, and 14 bases separated the two germline ends. Germline CDR1 MNHNS, CDR2 SASEGT. CDR3 loop: CASSPGGYITDTQYF. CDR3 DNA sequence: TGTGCCAGCAGTCCCGGGGGCTACATCACAGATACGCAGTATTTT.